This T cell receptor (beta chain) was documented in a study of blood T cells in healthy people across ages. Study details: Per every two T cells, about one barcoded beta molecule was captured by template switching. Regarding the study as a whole: When set beside aged donors, long-lived donors presented more naive CD4+ cells and higher diversity. Among T cells, TCR beta diversity per million cells dropped roughly linearly as age rose.

The CDR3 has 17 amino acids. V gave up 5 bases and J gave up 2 bases, with 20 bases separating them. Germline V gene data show CDR1 as SGHTA and CDR2 as FQGTGA. Notes on this clonotype: As yet, its antigen is unknown.

The second PCR ran roughly 6 to 11 cycles with a sample-barcoded 5' primer and J-beta primers. TCRdb re-analysed the 5' RACE reads in MiXCR, keeping a single row per CDR3 protein. The sample has approximately 1,700,000 distinct CDR3 sequences; around 42% are singletons. This rearrangement joins TRBV7-3 to TRBJ2-3, with D possibly matching TRBD2 (6 bases). This clonotype was sampled from a human donor in good health. The sample taken for sequencing was blood. The chain's CDR3 is CASSPPPLGGHTDTQYF. The CDR3 DNA reads TGTGCCAGCAGCCCCCCCCCTCTAGGAGGGCACACAGATACGCAGTATTTT.